These 9 T cell receptor beta chains were sequenced from one sample in a study of OX40 agonist ivuxolimab in advanced cancers. The method was immunoSEQ multiplex PCR; TCRdb's version includes in-frame clones alone and lacks a portion of them. The data hold about 58,000 clones, with roughly 84% observed a single time. The input for sequencing was CD4+ or CD8+ T cells sorted from blood, taken in a trial of the OX40 agonist ivuxolimab. The receptors derive from an adult with an advanced solid tumor such as melanoma, head and neck, liver or kidney cancer.

The chain uses TRBV4-2 and TRBJ2-7; perhaps TRBD2 as D (6 bases). The germline gives CDR1 LGHNA, CDR2 YNFKEQ. V shed 5 bases and J shed 0 bases, with 17 bases lying between them. The CDR3 runs to 16 residues. The CDR3 bases are TGTGCCAGCAGCACCGGGGAGGTTGCAAGCTCCTACGAGCAGTACTTC. This codes for CASSTGEVASSYEQYF.

This clone appeared a few times. CDR3 sequence: CASSLTLTGELFF. The CDR3 DNA sequence: TGCGCCAGCAGCTTGACACTGACCGGGGAGCTGTTTTTT. The chain employs TRBV5-1 and TRBJ2-2, with no clear D. This CDR3 region has 13 residues. Germline V lookup: CDR1 SGHRS, CDR2 YFSETQ. V gave up 1 base and J gave up 5 bases, with 6 bases separating them. Filled out from reference TRBV5-1 and TRBJ2-2, the complete variable domain reads KAGVTQTPRYLIKTRGQQVTLSCSPISGHRSVSWYQQTPGQGLQFLFEYFSETQRNKGNFPGRFSGRQFSNSRSEMNVSTLELGDSALYLCASSLTLTGELFFGEGSRLTVL.

The CDR3 nucleotides read TGTGCCAGCAGCTTGAGGAGGATGGGGGTGGGGGAGCAGTTCTTC. Translated: CASSLRRMGVGEQFF. This rearrangement joins TRBV5-4 to TRBJ2-1; D might be TRBD1 or TRBD2, each matching 5 bases. Trimming took off 1 base at V and 10 bases at J, with 18 bases between the two ends. The CDR3 runs to 15 residues. Germline-derived CDR1 and CDR2 are SGHNT and YYREEE (reference sequence).

The chain uses TRBV5-4 and TRBJ2-2, with 7 bases identical to TRBD2. The CDR3 contains 17 residues. Germline-derived CDR1 and CDR2 are SGHNT and YYREEE (reference sequence). After removal of 1 base from V and 4 bases from J, the junction contained 10 bases not matched to a gene. The CDR3, as DNA: TGTGCCAGCAGCTTGTCGCCGGGAGGTTCTGGCACCGGGGAGCTGTTTTTT. Its protein product is CASSLSPGGSGTGELFF.

This clone was recorded only once. J is TRBJ2-3 and V is TRBV2, with a weak D call TRBD1 (6 bases). The CDR3 extends over 15 amino acids. With 6 bases removed from V and 1 base from J, the gap between germline ends came to 14 bases. Germline V gene data show CDR1 as SNHLY and CDR2 as FYNNEI. CDR3 sequence: CASRQGWLGTDTQYF. CDR3 bases: TGTGCCAGCAGGCAGGGGTGGTTGGGCACAGATACGCAGTATTTT.

In this sample, this clone turned up once. This chain joins TRBV27 and TRBJ1-5; D uncertain. Germline V gene lookup returns CDR1 MNHEY and CDR2 SMNVEV (reference sequence). Trimming took off 1 base at V and 3 bases at J, with 16 bases between the two ends. The CDR3 spans 17 residues. The chain's CDR3 is CASSLLYSARNNQPQHF. The CDR3 region has the DNA TGTGCCAGCAGTTTATTGTACAGCGCGAGAAACAATCAGCCCCAGCATTTT.

The count of this clone is one. The rearrangement joins TRBV6-5 to TRBJ2-2, with D unclear. Trimming cost V 5 bases and J 4 bases, with 14 bases left between them. This CDR3 is 15 amino acids long. Per germline, CDR1 MNHEY and CDR2 SVGAGI. CDR3 in DNA: TGTGCCAGCAGTATCGCACTCGCGTTCACCGGGGAGCTGTTTTTT. It specifies CASSIALAFTGELFF.

The chain joins TRBV5-1 to TRBJ2-7; 9 bases fit TRBD1. The CDR3 is 15 residues long. Trimming removed 0 bases from V and 3 bases from J; junction bases left unmatched: 4. CDR1 and CDR2 from the germline V gene are SGHRS and YFSETQ. CDR3 nucleotides: TGCGCCAGCAGCTTGGGTTCGGGACAGGGCTACGAGCAGTACTTC. This sequence encodes CASSLGSGQGYEQYF.

This rearrangement joins TRBV5-1 to TRBJ2-1; 9 bases match TRBD1. CDR1 and CDR2 (germline): SGHRS, YFSETQ. After removal of 6 bases from V and 4 bases from J, the junction contained 8 bases not matched to a gene. The CDR3 loop spans 15 amino acids. Here the CDR3 DNA reads TGCGCCAGCACCCCGGGACAGGGTAGTTACAATGAGCAGTTCTTC. Translating gives CASTPGQGSYNEQFF.